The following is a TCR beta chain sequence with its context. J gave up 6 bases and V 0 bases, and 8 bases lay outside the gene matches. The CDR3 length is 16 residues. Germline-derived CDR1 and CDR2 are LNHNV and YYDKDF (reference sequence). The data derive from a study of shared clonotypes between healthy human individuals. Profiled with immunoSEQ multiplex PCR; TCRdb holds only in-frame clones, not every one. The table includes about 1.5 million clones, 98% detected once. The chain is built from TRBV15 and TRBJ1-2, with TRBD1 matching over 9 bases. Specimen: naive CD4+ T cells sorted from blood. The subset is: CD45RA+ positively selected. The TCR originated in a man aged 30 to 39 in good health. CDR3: CATSRDRRTGADGYTF. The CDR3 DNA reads TGTGCCACCAGCAGAGATAGGCGGACAGGGGCTGATGGCTACACCTTC.